Each of the 15 T cell receptor beta chains below was sequenced from the same sample in a study of blood T cells in healthy people across ages. A second PCR of about 7 to 12 cycles used a sample-barcoded 5' primer and a J-beta primer mix. Via MiXCR, TCRdb re-called the 5' RACE reads, giving one row per CDR3 protein. The sample lists more than 800,000 distinct CDR3 sequences, around 30% occurring once. The sample taken for sequencing was blood. These receptors were obtained from a woman of 80 years or more in good health.

Details on this clonotype: A read error may explain this, as a much larger clone is one base away. The genes are TRBV6-1 and TRBJ2-5, with unresolved D. Germline loops: CDR1 MNHNS, CDR2 SASEGT. V was clipped by 1 base and J by 11 bases, with 11 bases between them. CDR3 length: 12 amino acids. CDR3 region: CASSEGSYVQYF. As DNA, the CDR3 is TGTGCCAGCAGTGAAGGCTCCTACGTGCAGTACTTC.

This clonotype was found many times. This rearrangement joins TRBV5-1 to TRBJ2-1; D perhaps matches TRBD1 (7 bases). The CDR3 totals 13 residues. V lost 7 bases and J 5 bases, leaving 13 bases between the germline ends. From germline, CDR1 is SGHRS and CDR2 YFSETQ. CDR3 nucleotide sequence: TGCGCCAGCTCGGCAGGGGGGAACAATGAGCAGTTCTTC. Amino acid sequence: CASSAGGNNEQFF.

This clonotype has more than one count but fewer than ten. The chain couples TRBV30 to TRBJ1-2; TRBD1 aligns across 7 bases. The CDR3 totals 13 residues. The ends lost 8 bases at V and 8 bases at J; junction bases unmatched: 14. Per the germline V gene, CDR1 is GTSNPN and CDR2 is SVGIG (reference sequence). CDR3 region: CAQQAEGAGGYTF. CDR3 bases: TGTGCCCAGCAAGCAGAGGGGGCGGGGGGCTACACCTTC.

This clonotype showed up just a few times. In DNA, the CDR3 is TGTGCCAGTAGTATCAAGTTTTCCTGGCCGGGACACATGAGCTCTGGGGCCAACGTCCTGACTTTC. Its protein is CASSIKFSWPGHMSSGANVLTF. The rearrangement links TRBV19 to TRBJ2-6, with D perhaps TRBD1 (6 bases). V shed 3 bases and J shed 0 bases, with 27 bases lying between them. CDR3 size: 22 residues. Germline loops: CDR1 LNHDA, CDR2 SQIVND (reference sequence).

This clonotype was detected a few times. This may come from a read error, since a much larger clone is one base off. The V gene is TRBV7-9, the J gene TRBJ2-7, with D uncertain. The germline gives CDR1 SEHNR, CDR2 FQNEAQ (reference sequence). The CDR3 extends over 11 amino acids. V was pared by 5 bases and J by 3 bases, with 5 bases between. CDR3 protein: CASSADYEQYF. The CDR3 coding sequence is TGTGCCAGCAGCGCCGACTACGAGCAGTACTTC.

This clonotype was counted many times. This rearrangement joins TRBV15 to TRBJ2-5; D is unclear. The CDR3 covers 14 residues. V was cut by 1 base and J by 1 base, with 7 bases left in between. The V gene's germline CDR1 is LNHNV and CDR2 YYDKDF (reference sequence). The CDR3 region has the DNA TGTGCCACCAGCAGAGGCGCAGCCCAAGAGACCCAGTACTTC. This translates into CATSRGAAQETQYF.

This clonotype was counted at least ten times. This chain connects TRBV6-6 to TRBJ1-2; D not certain. Germline CDR1 reads MNHNY; CDR2 reads SVGAGI (reference sequence). V was pared by 0 bases and J by 6 bases, with 8 bases between. The CDR3 is 13 amino acids. The CDR3 bases are TGTGCCAGCAGTTACTCTAGTGGGGATGGCTACACCTTC. Encoded protein: CASSYSSGDGYTF.

As for this clonotype: Sequence at one end of the junction differs from germline and may be a read error. J is TRBJ2-5 and V is TRBV11-1; the D gene is possibly TRBD1 (6 bases). The CDR3 length is 13 residues. Germline V gene lookup returns CDR1 SGHAT and CDR2 FQDESV (reference sequence). The chain's CDR3 is CANSLGAQETQYF. In DNA form, the CDR3 reads TGTGCCAACAGCTTGGGGGCCCAAGAGACCCAGTACTTC. The full variable domain, rest sourced from reference TRBV11-1 and TRBJ2-5, is EAEVAQSPRYKITEKSQAVAFWCDPISGHATLYWYRQILGQGPELLVQFQDESVVDDSQLPKDRFSAERLKGVDSTLKIQPAELGDSAMYLCANSLGAQETQYFGPGTRLLVL.

V and J are TRBV7-9 and TRBJ2-3; tentatively, D is TRBD2 (7 bases). The CDR3 is 15 amino acids. Deletions cut 2 bases from V and 7 bases from J, with 16 bases between. CDR1 is SEHNR, CDR2 FQNEAQ, per germline (reference sequence). CDR3 region: CASSLRPGGPNTQYF. The CDR3 coding sequence is TGTGCCAGCAGCTTAAGGCCGGGGGGCCCAAATACGCAGTATTTT.

This clonotype has at least ten counts. The genes are TRBV30 and TRBJ2-1; tentatively, D is TRBD2 (5 bases). The CDR3 totals 14 residues. Germline V gene data show CDR1 as GTSNPN and CDR2 as SVGIG (reference sequence). Trimming stripped 3 bases from V and 0 bases from J, with 9 bases between. The DNA of the CDR3 is TGTGCCTGGAGGTCGGGGAGCTCCTACAATGAGCAGTTCTTC. This encodes CAWRSGSSYNEQFF.

The V gene is TRBV19, the J gene TRBJ2-3; 7 nucleotides line up with TRBD1. The germline gives CDR1 LNHDA, CDR2 SQIVND (reference sequence). CDR3 size: 13 residues. After removal of 8 bases from V and 3 bases from J, the junction contained 5 bases not matched to a gene. The CDR3 is CASSDRATDTQYF. CDR3 nucleotides: TGTGCCAGTTCAGACAGGGCGACAGATACGCAGTATTTT. The complete variable domain, with remaining parts taken from reference TRBV19 and TRBJ2-3, reads DGGITQSPKYLFRKEGQNVTLSCEQNLNHDAMYWYRQDPGQGLRLIYYSQIVNDFQKGDIAEGYSVSREKKESFPLTVTSAQKNPTAFYLCASSDRATDTQYFGPGTRLTVL.

The rearrangement links TRBV6-5 to TRBJ1-5; D unclear. With 5 bases removed from V and 1 base from J, the gap between germline ends came to 9 bases. In germline, CDR1 is MNHEY, CDR2 SVGAGI. CDR3 size: 14 residues. The DNA for the CDR3 is TGTGCCAGCAGTCCCGCGCGGAGCAATCAGCCCCAGCATTTT. Protein sequence: CASSPARSNQPQHF.

The CDR3 loop is CSARRGWGTEAFF. CDR3 sequence (DNA): TGCAGTGCTAGAAGGGGGTGGGGCACTGAAGCTTTCTTT. The rearrangement uses TRBV20-1 and TRBJ1-1, with a weak D call TRBD1 (6 bases). The CDR3 is 13 amino acids. Germline CDR1 and CDR2: DFQATT and SNEGSKA (reference sequence). Trimming left V 2 bases short and J 4 bases short, with 11 bases between.

This clonotype occurred many times. V and J are TRBV27 and TRBJ2-3; 8 nucleotides match TRBD2. Looked up from germline, CDR1 is MNHEY and CDR2 is SMNVEV (reference sequence). V shed 6 bases, J shed 1 base, and the junction held 3 bases outside the gene matches. The CDR3 sequence is 14 residues long. This chain's CDR3 is CASRQTSGTDTQYF. DNA for the CDR3: TGTGCCAGCAGGCAGACTAGCGGCACAGATACGCAGTATTTT.

The chain recombines TRBV7-2 with TRBJ2-3; D is ambiguous. Germline assignment: CDR1 SGHTA and CDR2 FQGNSA. V was pared by 1 base and J by 1 base, with 12 bases between. The CDR3 contains 16 residues. The CDR3 reads CASSLGLHLRTDTQYF. The CDR3 DNA is TGTGCCAGCAGCTTAGGGCTTCACCTGCGCACAGATACGCAGTATTTT.